This TCR beta chain was retrieved from a study of blood T cell repertoires in COVID-19. Turning to the study itself: Samples representing acute and convalescent COVID-19 were sourced from the United States, Italy and Spain.

Repertoires were generated with immunoSEQ multiplex PCR, while TCRdb's copy carries only in-frame clones and drops some. The data show 150,000 or so clones, with about 86% seen just once and almost 1% held by the top ten. This receptor was obtained from a man between 18 and 29 years old with acute or convalescent COVID-19. Sequencing used peripheral blood.

CDR3 sequence: CASSDPLAGGPHEQFF. In DNA form, the CDR3 reads TGTGCCAGCAGCGACCCGCTAGCGGGGGGGCCACATGAGCAGTTCTTC. The chain recombines TRBV6-2 or TRBV6-3 with TRBJ2-1, with 12 bases matching TRBD2. The CDR3 runs to 16 residues. The junction had 11 bases not matched to a gene; V was cut back by 6 bases and J by 8 bases. The germline V gene has CDR1 MNHEY and CDR2 SVGEGT.